The clone carrying this T cell receptor beta chain was seen only once. In each PCR, synthetic TCR analog templates were spiked in. Assay: immunoSEQ multiplex PCR; the TCRdb copy retains only in-frame clones and omits some. The sample has about 87,000 clones; around 84% are singletons. The sample is drawn from a study of PD-L1 blockade in urothelial cancer. This CDR3 has 14 residues. V dropped 4 bases and J dropped 4; count of bases not matched to a gene: 5. In germline, CDR1 is SGHTA, CDR2 FQGNSA. Time point: pretreatment peripheral blood. The gene calls are TRBV7-2 and TRBJ1-2; 8 positions agree with TRBD1. The sequence derives from a man in his sixties with urothelial cancer. Sequencing used PBMCs, obtained around atezolizumab (anti-PD-L1) treatment. In DNA form, the CDR3 reads TGTGCCAGCAGCTACGCCGGACAGGGCTATGGCTACACCTTC. It encodes CASSYAGQGYGYTF. Looking up the rest from reference TRBV7-2 and TRBJ1-2 gives the full variable domain: GAGVSQSPSNKVTEKGKDVELRCDPISGHTALYWYRQSLGQGLEFLIYFQGNSAPDKSGLPSDRFSAERTGGSVSTLTIQRTQQEDSAVYLCASSYAGQGYGYTFGSGTRLTVV.